This TCR beta chain originates from a study of PD-1 blockade in classical Hodgkin lymphoma. Study outcomes and limitations: Nivolumab initiation under 1 year post-ASCT meant exclusion. Patients newly diagnosed and complete responders had comparable baseline diversity. Newly diagnosed patients had baseline TCR diversity that was reportedly lower than that of healthy donors.

Clones were sequenced by immunoSEQ multiplex PCR, and TCRdb holds only the in-frame ones, with some missing. The table shows 50,000 or so clones, with more than 85% occurring only once. With respect to this clone: Its target is not known.

Germline V gives CDR1 MGHRA, CDR2 YSYEKL. Trimming removed 2 bases at V and 0 bases at J, with 7 bases between. This CDR3 has 15 residues. Every one of the patients relapsed after autologous stem cell transplantation (brentuximab vedotin exposure was variable). Complete response, partial response or progressive disease constituted the best responses recorded. The specimen was peripheral blood mononuclear cells (PBMCs), collected before the second cycle of nivolumab. This TCR was recovered from a human donor with classical Hodgkin lymphoma. This chain connects TRBV4-1 to TRBJ1-4; D is undetermined. DNA of the CDR3: TGCGCCAGCAGCCAATACGATGCAACTAATGAAAAACTGTTTTTT. It encodes CASSQYDATNEKLFF.